One and the same sample provided the 13 T cell receptor beta chains below, sequenced in a study of blood T cell repertoires in COVID-19. Sequencing was performed with immunoSEQ multiplex PCR; in TCRdb, only in-frame clones are kept and a portion is missing. Seen here are about 69,000 clones, 85% to 90% observed once, and the top ten hold less than 6.5%. The specimen sequenced was peripheral blood. These receptors were taken from a man aged 45-65 years with acute or convalescent COVID-19.

CDR3 nucleotide sequence: TGTGCCAGTAGTACCCCGGGACTAGCGATAAGCCCCTACGAGCAGTACTTC. Its translation is CASSTPGLAISPYEQYF. J is TRBJ2-7 and V is TRBV19, with 10 nucleotides matching TRBD2. The V gene end was trimmed by 4 bases and the J gene end by 2 bases; junction bases not matched to a gene: 11. The CDR3 is made up of 17 amino acids. The germline V gene has CDR1 LNHDA and CDR2 SQIVND (reference sequence).

This chain joins TRBV20-1 and TRBJ2-1; D remains ambiguous. With 5 bases removed from V and 8 bases from J, the gap between germline ends came to 7 bases. The CDR3 extends over 10 amino acids. Looked up from germline, CDR1 is DFQATT and CDR2 is SNEGSKA (reference sequence). In DNA, the CDR3 is TGCAGTGCTCCTAGGCATGAGCAGTTCTTC. It encodes CSAPRHEQFF.

The chain carries TRBV19 and TRBJ1-1; D may be TRBD1 (6 bases). Germline loops: CDR1 LNHDA, CDR2 SQIVND (reference sequence). The V and J ends lost 10 bases and 3 bases respectively, with 15 bases between them. This CDR3 region has 13 residues. The CDR3 loop reads CATTIQGYTEAFF. CDR3 in DNA: TGTGCCACCACAATTCAGGGGTACACTGAAGCTTTCTTT.

V and J are TRBV19 and TRBJ1-5, with D possibly being TRBD1 (5 bases). Per the germline V gene, CDR1 is LNHDA and CDR2 is SQIVND (reference sequence). The CDR3 contains 14 residues. Trimming removed 6 bases at V and 5 bases at J, with 14 bases between. CDR3 residues: CASSERGEDQPQHF. For the CDR3, the DNA is TGTGCCAGTAGCGAACGGGGGGAGGATCAGCCCCAGCATTTT.

The chain combines TRBV24-1 with TRBJ2-1; 10 bases fit TRBD2. CDR3 length equals 17 residues. The germline V gene encodes CDR1 KGHDR and CDR2 SFDVKD. V was clipped by 9 bases and J by 2 bases; unmatched bases: 12. DNA of the CDR3: TGTGCCACCGGGACACCTGGACTAGCGGACCCCTACAATGAGCAGTTCTTC. Amino acids: CATGTPGLADPYNEQFF.

J is TRBJ2-3 and V is TRBV2; weak D call: TRBD2 (6 bases). The germline CDR1 and CDR2 sequences are SNHLY and FYNNEI. With 7 bases removed from V and 0 bases from J, the gap between germline ends came to 14 bases. This CDR3 spans 15 amino acids. CDR3 residues: CASTASEASTDTQYF. The CDR3, as DNA: TGTGCCAGCACGGCTAGCGAAGCTAGCACAGATACGCAGTATTTT.

Only one count was recorded for this clone. The rearrangement uses TRBV30 and TRBJ1-1; D possibly corresponds to TRBD1 (6 bases). Trimming cost V 4 bases and J 4 bases, with 10 bases left between them. This CDR3 is built from 12 residues. Germline CDR1 is GTSNPN and CDR2 is SVGIG (reference sequence). DNA for the CDR3: TGTGCCTGGACACAGGGCGGCACTGAAGCTTTCTTT. Its translation: CAWTQGGTEAFF.

This clone was seen a single time. CDR3 region: CAISESRRDTQYF. The DNA for the CDR3 is TGTGCCATCAGTGAGAGTCGGAGAGATACGCAGTATTTT. This chain links TRBV10-3 with TRBJ2-3; D not certain. Germline V gene sequence: CDR1 ENHRY, CDR2 SYGVKD. This CDR3 has 13 residues. Trimming removed 2 bases at V and 5 bases at J, with 8 bases between.

J is TRBJ1-5 and V is TRBV7-2; possible D gene TRBD1, 5 bases. V was pared by 1 base and J by 4 bases, with 11 bases between. The germline gives CDR1 SGHTA, CDR2 FQGNSA. The CDR3 length is 15 residues. The CDR3 here is CASSLDAGLNQPQHF. The CDR3, as DNA: TGTGCCAGCAGCTTAGACGCAGGGTTGAATCAGCCCCAGCATTTT.

This clone appeared a few times. The CDR3 bases are TGTGCCAGCAGAAAGGACGGGACTAGCGGGAGGGAGTACTTC. Encoded protein: CASRKDGTSGREYF. The J gene is TRBJ2-7, the V gene TRBV5-6; 16 nucleotides agree with TRBD2. The CDR3 has 14 amino acids. Unmatched junction bases numbered 7, after V lost 5 bases and J lost 11 bases. Germline lookup yields CDR1 SGHDT and CDR2 YYEEEE.

The chain couples TRBV19 to TRBJ2-2; D possibly corresponds to TRBD1 (6 bases). Germline-derived CDR1 and CDR2 are LNHDA and SQIVND (reference sequence). V was trimmed by 3 bases and J by 5 bases, leaving 10 bases between them. The length of the CDR3 is 14 residues. The CDR3 loop reads CASSMGAVTGELFF. The CDR3 bases are TGTGCCAGTAGTATGGGGGCCGTTACCGGGGAGCTGTTTTTT.

The chain joins TRBV30 to TRBJ2-1, with TRBD2 identical over 8 bases. The V gene end was trimmed by 1 base and the J gene end by 2 bases; junction bases not matched to a gene: 1. This CDR3 comprises 14 residues. In germline, CDR1 is GTSNPN, CDR2 SVGIG (reference sequence). The CDR3 loop reads CAWSASGPYNEQFF. The CDR3 region has the DNA TGTGCCTGGAGTGCTAGCGGGCCCTACAATGAGCAGTTCTTC.

V usage is TRBV11-2 and J usage is TRBJ2-7; 8 positions agree with TRBD2. The V gene's germline CDR1 is SGHAT and CDR2 FQNNGV. V shed 5 bases and J 3 bases; nucleotides not matched to a gene: 6. This CDR3 comprises 14 residues. The CDR3, as DNA: TGTGCCAGCAGCCCCGGAACTAGCGGCTACGAGCAGTACTTC. This sequence encodes CASSPGTSGYEQYF.